These 21 T cell receptor beta chains share one sample of origin, sequenced in a study of monozygotic twins with inflammatory bowel disease (dated by TCRdb to about 2019). Receptor libraries were prepared by 5' RACE. TCRdb records Illumina HiSeq 2500 as the sequencer. Through TCRdb reprocessing, the reads give one entry per CDR3 protein sequence; DNA is omitted. The sample's records list 420,000 or so distinct CDR3 sequences. Roughly 2.5% of the sample is taken by the ten largest. The sequenced material came from blood. The origin of the receptors is a human donor with ulcerative colitis or Crohn's disease, or a healthy co-twin of an affected twin (not recorded which).

The V gene is TRBV12-3 or TRBV12-4, the J gene TRBJ1-3; TCRdb gives TRBD1 as the D gene, but with no DNA this cannot be confirmed. CDR3 length: 13 residues. The chain's CDR3 is CATRRSLENTIYF.

The rearrangement links TRBV19 to TRBJ1-2; checking the TCRdb D call of TRBD1 is not possible without DNA. This CDR3 is built from 16 residues. CDR1 and CDR2 (germline): LNHDA, SQIVND (reference sequence). The CDR3 is CASSRLTGRDNYGYTF.

The chain employs TRBV5-1 and TRBJ1-2. Germline V gene lookup returns CDR1 SGHRS and CDR2 YFSETQ. The CDR3 loop spans 15 amino acids. CDR3: CASSPERIPNYGYTF.

The chain is built from TRBV20-1 and TRBJ2-7; lacking DNA, the TRBD1 call made by TCRdb goes unchecked. Germline V CDR1 and CDR2: DFQATT, SNEGSKA (reference sequence). CDR3 length: 14 residues. CDR3 amino acids: CSALIRGRIYEQYF.

The chain is built from TRBV7-9 and TRBJ2-2; no DNA is available, so the TRBD1 call from TCRdb remains unchecked. The germline V gene has CDR1 SEHNR and CDR2 FQNEAQ (reference sequence). The CDR3 extends over 15 amino acids. CDR3 sequence: CASSLGRVNTGELFF.

The chain links TRBV4-3 to TRBJ2-2; TCRdb proposes TRBD2, but this gene call is untestable without DNA. This CDR3 region has 14 residues. CDR1 and CDR2 (germline): LGHNA, YSLEER. The CDR3 is CASSPSLHTGELFF.

The chain recombines TRBV20-1 with TRBJ2-1; TCRdb's assignment of TRBD1 cannot be checked, as there is no DNA. The CDR3 is made up of 14 amino acids. Germline V gene sequence: CDR1 DFQATT, CDR2 SNEGSKA (reference sequence). The CDR3 protein is CSASYFGGYNEQFF.

The chain employs TRBV6-2 or TRBV6-3 and TRBJ2-1; the D gene TCRdb calls, TRBD2, cannot be checked with no DNA. There are 16 residues in the CDR3. CDR1 and CDR2 (germline): MNHEY, SVGEGT. The chain's CDR3 is CASSPPGLASYNEQFF.

V and J are TRBV10-3 and TRBJ1-1; the TRBD1 assignment by TCRdb is unverifiable without DNA. Germline V gene sequence: CDR1 ENHRY, CDR2 SYGVKD. CDR3 length: 13 amino acids. The CDR3 spells CAISGGSGAEAFF.

CDR3 sequence reads: CASSRLLAGGPGEQYF. The chain combines TRBV7-3 with TRBJ2-7; there is no DNA to check the TCRdb D call of TRBD2. Germline loops: CDR1 SGHTA, CDR2 FQGTGA. CDR3 length equals 16 residues.

CDR3 in amino acids: CASSITTGIRHEQYF. The chain has TRBV7-2 and TRBJ2-7; TCRdb picks TRBD1, but there is no DNA to check that call. The CDR3 contains 15 residues. The germline V gene has CDR1 SGHTA and CDR2 FQGNSA.

The chain recombines TRBV6-4 with TRBJ1-6. This CDR3 region has 14 residues. Germline V CDR1 and CDR2: MRHNA, SNTAGT. Here the CDR3 reads CASSDWDDNSPLHF.

The V and J genes are TRBV27 and TRBJ1-6; TCRdb reports TRBD1, a call that lacks DNA to check it against. The CDR3 length is 15 residues. From germline, CDR1 is MNHEY and CDR2 SMNVEV (reference sequence). CDR3 residues: CASSFEGALRSPLHF.

The chain employs TRBV5-1 and TRBJ2-1; the TRBD1 assignment by TCRdb is unverifiable without DNA. The CDR3 is made up of 16 amino acids. Germline-derived CDR1 and CDR2 are SGHRS and YFSETQ. The CDR3 sequence is CASSLGGTGMFNEQFF.

The rearrangement joins TRBV20-1 to TRBJ2-3; the TCRdb D gene call, TRBD2, has no DNA to confirm it. The CDR3 has 18 amino acids. Germline CDR1 DFQATT, CDR2 SNEGSKA (reference sequence). The CDR3 spells CSAPGLAGGLTVTDTQYF.

The V call is TRBV30, the J call TRBJ1-1; as DNA is missing, the TRBD1 call by TCRdb cannot be tested. Germline CDR1 reads GTSNPN; CDR2 reads SVGIG (reference sequence). The CDR3 consists of 11 residues. CDR3 residues: CAWSIVGGAFF. The variable domain in full, with the rest retrieved from reference TRBV30 and TRBJ1-1, is SQTIHQWPATLVQPVGSPLSLECTVEGTSNPNLYWYRQAAGRGLQLLFYSVGIGQISSEVPQNLSASRPQDRQFILSSKKLLLSDSGFYLCAWSIVGGAFFGQGTRLTVV.

The chain employs TRBV3-1 and TRBJ1-1; without DNA, the TCRdb call of TRBD1 cannot be checked. This CDR3 contains 14 residues. Germline V CDR1 and CDR2: LGHDT, YNNKEL (reference sequence). The CDR3 reads CASSQGRGAFEAFF.

The chain combines TRBV7-9 with TRBJ1-1. Germline lookup yields CDR1 SEHNR and CDR2 FQNEAQ (reference sequence). The CDR3 is made up of 13 amino acids. This chain's CDR3 is CASSLNHGTEAFF. The full variable domain, in which reference TRBV7-9 and TRBJ1-1 provide the parts outside the CDR3, is DTGVSQNPRHKITKRGQNVTFRCDPISEHNRLYWYRQTLGQGPEFLTYFQNEAQLEKSRLLSDRFSAERPKGSFSTLEIQRTEQGDSAMYLCASSLNHGTEAFFGQGTRLTVV.

The rearrangement uses TRBV10-3 and TRBJ1-5; without DNA, the TCRdb call of TRBD1 cannot be checked. Germline CDR1 reads ENHRY; CDR2 reads SYGVKD. This CDR3 comprises 15 residues. CDR3: CAIRADMASNQPQHF.

The V call is TRBV12-3 or TRBV12-4, the J call TRBJ2-7; the D call of TRBD1 rests on TCRdb alone, since no DNA is present to check it. The CDR3 has 14 residues. The CDR3 protein is CASSPGTTSYEQYF.

The chain couples TRBV28 to TRBJ2-7; TCRdb selects TRBD1, and the lack of DNA leaves this call unchecked. This CDR3 region has 15 residues. Germline V CDR1 and CDR2: MDHEN, SYDVKM. CDR3 protein: CASSLAGVGGYEQYF.